This TCR beta chain was profiled in a study of cytomegalovirus exposure and HLA in healthy donors. The CDR3 covers 17 residues. Unmatched junction bases numbered 12, after V lost 3 bases and J lost 1 base. Germline V gene lookup returns CDR1 GTSNPN and CDR2 SVGIG (reference sequence). Concerning this clone: Its antigen is undetermined.

Assay: immunoSEQ multiplex PCR; the TCRdb copy retains only in-frame clones and omits some. The sample lists 50,000 to 65,000 clones; roughly 90% were seen once. Study-wide points: The finding came from a later analysis; first-cohort TCR clusters tended to co-occur in the roughly 110 validation repertoires.

The sequenced sample was PBMCs. The V gene is TRBV30, the J gene TRBJ1-3, with 7 bases that match TRBD1. The TCR was taken from a woman aged 18-30 years in good health and CMV-seropositive. CDR3 in DNA: TGTGCCTGGAGGAAACGGACAGGCCCCGATTCTGGAAACACCATATATTTT. Its translation: CAWRKRTGPDSGNTIYF. The complete variable domain, with remaining parts taken from reference TRBV30 and TRBJ1-3, reads SQTIHQWPATLVQPVGSPLSLECTVEGTSNPNLYWYRQAAGRGLQLLFYSVGIGQISSEVPQNLSASRPQDRQFILSSKKLLLSDSGFYLCAWRKRTGPDSGNTIYFGEGSWLTVV.